Reported below is one T cell receptor (beta chain). This record comes from a study of identical twins. TCRdb passed the 5' RACE reads through MiXCR, listing each CDR3 protein once. The repertoire has 400,000 to 500,000 distinct CDR3 sequences, less than 20% of them found once; the top ten carry about 12%. Germline CDR1 reads SGHKS; CDR2 reads YYEKEE (reference sequence). The CDR3 consists of 13 residues. V lost 3 bases and J lost 5, with 12 bases in between. Sequencing input: naive T cells sorted from blood. The sequence was obtained from a man in his fifties or sixties in good health. The V and J genes are TRBV5-5 and TRBJ2-7; D tentatively fits TRBD1 or TRBD2 (5 bases each). Here the CDR3 DNA reads TGTGCCAGCAGCTCCAAAATGGGGGACGAGCAGTACTTC. This translates into CASSSKMGDEQYF.